The rows below give T cell receptor beta chains drawn from one sample of a study of vaccination effects on CD4 cells after COVID-19. Only in-frame clones appear in the TCRdb table, and some are missing; sequencing was by immunoSEQ multiplex PCR. The sample includes roughly 70,000 clones, over 60% seen only once; the top ten take 5% to 6%. No antigens are known for them. Sequenced material: CD4+ T cells from PBMCs cultured with HIV peptides, taken before COVID-19 vaccination. The receptor source for this set is a human donor who had a prior SARS-CoV-2 infection. Each CDR3 is given with its conserved first and last residue. D genes are given only for firm matches. Size is omitted from some rows. Given values are once, few, many or a class for expanded clones.

.	TRBV7-8	.	TRBJ1-3	CASSPLGNTIYF	TGTGCCAGCAGCCCCCTTGGAAACACCATATATTTT
.	TRBV7-9	.	TRBJ1-1	CASSWGRNTEAFF	TGTGCCAGCAGCTGGGGACGGAACACTGAAGCTTTCTTT
.	TRBV23-1	.	TRBJ2-4	CASSQSGTEGPAKNIQYF	TGCGCCAGCAGTCAATCGGGGACCGAGGGGCCGGCCAAAAACATTCAGTACTTC
.	TRBV10-3	TRBD1	TRBJ1-1	CAISEAGTGGEAFF	TGTGCCATCAGTGAGGCAGGGACAGGAGGTGAAGCTTTCTTT
.	TRBV19	TRBD2	TRBJ2-3	CATKPVYGGAGDTQYF	TGTGCCACCAAACCTGTTTACGGGGGGGCCGGTGATACGCAGTATTTT
.	TRBV9	.	TRBJ2-3	CASSVLPIADTQYF	TGTGCCAGCAGCGTACTCCCGATAGCGGATACGCAGTATTTT
.	TRBV2	TRBD2	TRBJ2-1	CASSWFTGGNEQFF	TGTGCCAGCTCCTGGTTCACGGGAGGGAATGAGCAGTTCTTC
once	TRBV11-3	.	TRBJ2-5	CASSLGGDQETQYF	TGTGCCAGCAGCTTGGGCGGGGACCAAGAGACCCAGTACTTC
few	TRBV10-3	.	TRBJ2-1	CAISGDNEQFF	TGTGCCATCAGTGGCGACAATGAGCAGTTCTTC
.	TRBV29-1	TRBD1	TRBJ2-3	CSVGGGDRGPDTQYF	TGCAGCGTGGGGGGTGGGGACAGGGGCCCAGATACGCAGTATTTT
.	TRBV25-1	.	TRBJ1-1	CASGRYEAFF	TGTGCCAGCGGACGCTATGAAGCTTTCTTT
.	TRBV9	TRBD1	TRBJ1-2	CASSAETGDYGYTF	TGTGCCAGCAGCGCAGAAACAGGGGACTATGGCTACACCTTC
.	TRBV10-1	TRBD1	TRBJ1-1	CASRDRGKGADTEAFF	TGCGCCAGCAGGGACAGGGGGAAGGGGGCTGACACTGAAGCTTTCTTT